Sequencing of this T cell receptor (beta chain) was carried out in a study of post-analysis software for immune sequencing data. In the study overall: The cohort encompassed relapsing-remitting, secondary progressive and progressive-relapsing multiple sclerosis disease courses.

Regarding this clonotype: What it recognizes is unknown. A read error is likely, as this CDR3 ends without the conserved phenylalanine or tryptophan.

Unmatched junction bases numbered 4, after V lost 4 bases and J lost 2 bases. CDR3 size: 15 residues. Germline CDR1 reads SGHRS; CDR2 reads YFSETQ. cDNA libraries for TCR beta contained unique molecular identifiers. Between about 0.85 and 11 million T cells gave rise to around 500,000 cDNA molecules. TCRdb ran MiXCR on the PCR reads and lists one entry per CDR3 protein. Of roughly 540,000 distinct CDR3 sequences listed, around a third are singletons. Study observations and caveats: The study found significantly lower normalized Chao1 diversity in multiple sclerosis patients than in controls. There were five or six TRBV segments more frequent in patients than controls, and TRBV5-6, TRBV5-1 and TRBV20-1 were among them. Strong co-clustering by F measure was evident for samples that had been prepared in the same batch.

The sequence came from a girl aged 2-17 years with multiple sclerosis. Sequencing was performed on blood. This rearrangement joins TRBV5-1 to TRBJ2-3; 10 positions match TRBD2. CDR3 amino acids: CASSKLAGNTDTQYV. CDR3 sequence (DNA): TGCGCCAGCAGCAAACTAGCGGGGAACACAGATACGCAGTATGTT.